This TCR beta chain derives from a study of shared clonotypes between healthy human individuals. Deletions cut 6 bases from V and 8 bases from J, with 32 bases between. CDR1 is MNHEY, CDR2 SMNVEV, per germline (reference sequence). The CDR3 is 19 amino acids. CD45RO-negative CD8 cells positively selected for CCR7 made up the naive population, which excluded terminally differentiated effector memory CD45RA+ cells. Produced via immunoSEQ multiplex PCR; TCRdb's table is partial and in-frame only. The data show millions of clones, about 92% seen once. The rearrangement uses TRBV27 and TRBJ2-1; no definite D call. The sequenced sample consisted of naive CD8+ T cells from PBMCs. This sequence was found in a man younger than 30 in good health. Some clones in this sample may be carry-over from other donors' samples. Here the CDR3 reads CASSPLILRLIPDRDEQFF. In DNA form, the CDR3 reads TGTGCCAGCAGCCCGCTGATCTTGAGATTGATACCGGACCGCGATGAGCAGTTCTTC.